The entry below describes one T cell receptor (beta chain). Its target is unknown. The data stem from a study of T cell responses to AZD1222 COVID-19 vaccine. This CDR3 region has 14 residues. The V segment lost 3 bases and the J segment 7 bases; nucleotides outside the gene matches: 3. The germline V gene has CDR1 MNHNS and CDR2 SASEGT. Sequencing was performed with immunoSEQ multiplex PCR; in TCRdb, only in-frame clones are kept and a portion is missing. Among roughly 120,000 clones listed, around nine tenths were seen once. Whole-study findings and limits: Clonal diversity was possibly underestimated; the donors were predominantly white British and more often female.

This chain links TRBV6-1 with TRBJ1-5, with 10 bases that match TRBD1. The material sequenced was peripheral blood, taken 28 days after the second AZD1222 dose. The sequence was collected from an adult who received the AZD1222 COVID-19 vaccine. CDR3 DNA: TGTGCCAGCAGTGACGGACAGGGGGTCCAGCCCCAGCATTTT. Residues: CASSDGQGVQPQHF.